This T cell receptor (beta chain) was sequenced in a study of CD8 T cells in Susac syndrome. The RNA input was roughly 0.5 to 1 ug, and it was reverse transcribed with random hexamers. From the immunoSEQ multiplex PCR reads, TCRdb called clonotypes with MiXCR, one entry per CDR3 protein. Of some 170,000 distinct CDR3 sequences detected, over 85% appear once; the ten largest clones hold 0.12% to 0.15%. The CDR3 covers 13 residues. Per germline, CDR1 SQVTM and CDR2 ANQGSEA. With 6 bases removed from V and 0 bases from J, the gap between germline ends came to 9 bases. Peripheral blood CD8+ and CD4+ T cells were profiled by TCR beta sequencing. Controls were healthy donors (matched for age and sex).

The material sequenced was CD4+ T cells from PBMCs. This TCR was sampled from a human donor in good health. V and J are TRBV29-1 and TRBJ1-5; tentative D call: TRBD1 (5 bases). This CDR3 reads CSVLTDSNQPQHF. DNA for the CDR3: TGCAGCGTCCTGACAGATAGCAATCAGCCCCAGCATTTT.